This T cell receptor beta chain was documented in a study of blood T cell repertoires in COVID-19. Study information: Acute and convalescent COVID-19 specimens originated in the United States, Italy and Spain. T cells, B-cell-depleted T cells, or PBMCs provided the cDNA or gDNA that served as material.

Patients in Seattle were enrolled during active infection, then followed longitudinally. The CDR3 is 14 residues long. The V and J ends lost 4 bases and 4 bases respectively, with 13 bases between them. CDR1 is SGHDN and CDR2 is FVKESK in the germline V gene. In the original workflow: Nucleated cell counts were estimated from reference gene primer amplification. Clones were sequenced by immunoSEQ multiplex PCR, and TCRdb holds only the in-frame ones, with some missing. The V and J calls and clone size were taken over from that table, and D and trimming were inferred from the DNA. This sample has approximately 530,000 clones, with roughly nine tenths found just once.

This chain connects TRBV14 to TRBJ1-2; the D is unclear. The source of this sequence is a woman in her 50s with COVID-19, enrolled during active disease. Material for sequencing was peripheral blood. The CDR3 region has the DNA TGTGCCAGCAGCCCTGGAGGACTTATCTATGGCTACACCTTC. Protein: CASSPGGLIYGYTF.